This T cell receptor beta chain was identified in a study of blood T cell repertoires in COVID-19 (dated by TCRdb to 2020 to 2021). Some background on the complete study: Collaborator samples came from the United States, Italy and Spain and covered acute and convalescent phases of COVID-19. The prospective study material was composed of cDNA or gDNA derived from T cells, B-cell-depleted T cells, or PBMCs. The dataset comprised deeply sampled blood TCRbeta repertoires from subjects exposed to, actively infected with, or recovered from COVID-19. The repertoires were made available in a free public database intended to serve as a resource for research on the immune response to SARS-CoV-2. The samples were drawn from two sources: the first 160 participants of the ongoing ImmuneRACE study, and about 1,300 subjects contributed by 6 global collaborators. Sample metadata almost always included a de-identified subject ID, COVID-19 status, age in years and sex. HLA class I and class II types, where available, came from metadata supplied by the sample provider rather than from assay-based typing.

TCRbeta CDR3 regions were amplified from genomic DNA by means of the immunoSEQ Assay, a bias-controlled multiplex PCR. As for the original processing: The number of nucleated cells in each sample was estimated by amplification of reference gene primers within the assay. Sequence reads were collapsed and filtered to measure the absolute abundance of every unique TCRbeta CDR3 rearrangement. For each sample, productive Simpson clonality was calculated by taking the square root of Simpson's diversity index across productive rearrangements. TCRdb carries this immuneACCESS record with in-frame sequences only. Its versions omit some clonotypes, under half of them owing to an unresolved V gene in the studies checked, with the rest unexplained. V and J calls plus clone size are reproduced from that table; the DNA served to infer D and trimming. This sample lists 95,000 to 150,000 clones; around three quarters were detected once. The leading ten clones occupy 16% of the sample.

Sequences SGHNT (CDR1) and YENEEA (CDR2) are obtained from the germline V gene. The CDR3 contains 13 residues, cysteine and phenylalanine counted. Only the CDR3 DNA is retained, 39 bases long and in frame from the first base. Germline trimming: 6 bases from V, 5 bases from J; junction bases outside gene matches: 3. The paper as a whole reports these results and caveats: How much clinical and demographic metadata was included differed by source and by participant, and the metadata was provided uncurated.

Whole blood was collected in K2EDTA tubes by collaborating institutions according to the institutions' own protocols. For TCRbeta analysis, collaborators shipped samples as frozen whole blood, isolated PBMCs, or DNA extracted from either of those sample types. On this clone itself: The specificity of this receptor is unknown. The sample holds no much larger clone one base away, and base qualities are not on file.

The sequenced material came from peripheral blood. The receptor comes from a man in his 60s with active or convalescent COVID-19. The chain uses TRBV11-3 and TRBJ2-3, with 9 junctional bases fitting TRBD1. The CDR3 region reads CASRRQGGDTQYF. The DNA sequence is given as TGTGCCAGCAGAAGACAGGGGGGAGATACGCAGTATTTT.